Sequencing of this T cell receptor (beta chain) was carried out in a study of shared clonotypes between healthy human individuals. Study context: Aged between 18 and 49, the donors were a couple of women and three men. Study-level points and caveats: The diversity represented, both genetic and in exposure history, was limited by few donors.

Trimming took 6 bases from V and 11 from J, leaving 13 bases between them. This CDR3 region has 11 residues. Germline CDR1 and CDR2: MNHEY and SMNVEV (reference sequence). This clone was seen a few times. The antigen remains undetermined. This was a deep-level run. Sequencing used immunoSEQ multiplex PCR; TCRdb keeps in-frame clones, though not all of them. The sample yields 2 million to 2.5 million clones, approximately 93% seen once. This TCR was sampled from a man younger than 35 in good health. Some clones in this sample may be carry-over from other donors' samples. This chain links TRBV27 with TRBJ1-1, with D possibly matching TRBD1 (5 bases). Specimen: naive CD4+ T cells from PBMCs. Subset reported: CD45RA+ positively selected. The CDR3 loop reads CASRSKGTAFF. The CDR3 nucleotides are TGTGCCAGCAGATCGAAAGGGACGGCTTTCTTT.